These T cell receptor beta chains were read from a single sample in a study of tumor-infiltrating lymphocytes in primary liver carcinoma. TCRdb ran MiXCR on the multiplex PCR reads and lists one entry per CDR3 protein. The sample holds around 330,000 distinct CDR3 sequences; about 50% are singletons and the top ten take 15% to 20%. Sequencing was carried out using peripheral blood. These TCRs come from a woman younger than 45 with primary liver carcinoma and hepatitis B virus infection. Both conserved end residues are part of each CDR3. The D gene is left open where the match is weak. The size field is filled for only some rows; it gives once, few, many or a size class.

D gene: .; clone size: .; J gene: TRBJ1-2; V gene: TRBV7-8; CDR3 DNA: TGTGCCAGAAGCCGGTCCAAAGGCAATGGCTACACCTTC; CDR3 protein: CARSRSKGNGYTF
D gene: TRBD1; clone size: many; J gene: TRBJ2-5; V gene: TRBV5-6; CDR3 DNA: TGTGCCAGCAGCCCAGACAGGGGGCTTCAAGAGACCCAGTACTTC; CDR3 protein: CASSPDRGLQETQYF
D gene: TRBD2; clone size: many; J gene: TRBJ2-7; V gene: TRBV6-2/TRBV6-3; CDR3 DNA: TGTGCCAGCAGTTACGGGGCTAGCGGGAGTCGGTACGAGCAGTACTTC; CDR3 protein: CASSYGASGSRYEQYF
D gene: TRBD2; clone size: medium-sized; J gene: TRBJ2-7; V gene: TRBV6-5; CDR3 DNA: TGTGCCAGCAGCTTCGCCGGGACTAGCGGGAGCTCCTACGAGCAGTACTTC; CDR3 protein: CASSFAGTSGSSYEQYF
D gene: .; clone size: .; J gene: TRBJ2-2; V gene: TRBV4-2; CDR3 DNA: TGTGCCAGCAGTAGAGGGGGGGCGGCGAACACCGGGGAGCTGTTTTTT; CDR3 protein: CASSRGGAANTGELFF
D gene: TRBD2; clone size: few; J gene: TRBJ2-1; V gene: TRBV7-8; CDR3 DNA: TGTGCCAGCAGCTTCTCAGCGGGAGGGCCGAATGAGCAGTTCTTC; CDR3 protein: CASSFSAGGPNEQFF
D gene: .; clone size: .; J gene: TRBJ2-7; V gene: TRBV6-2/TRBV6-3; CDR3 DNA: TGTGTCAGCAGTTCTACTTCCTACGAGCAGTACTTC; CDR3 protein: CVSSSTSYEQYF
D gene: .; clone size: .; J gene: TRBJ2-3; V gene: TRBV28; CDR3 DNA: TGTGCCAGCAGTTTCTACACTAGCACAGATACGCAGTATTTT; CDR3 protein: CASSFYTSTDTQYF
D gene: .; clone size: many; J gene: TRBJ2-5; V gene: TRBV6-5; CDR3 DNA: TGTGCCAGCGGCCCGCAAAAGAAAGAGACCCAGTACTTC; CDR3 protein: CASGPQKKETQYF
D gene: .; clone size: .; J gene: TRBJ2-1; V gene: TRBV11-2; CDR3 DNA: TGTGCCAGCACCTTGGCGGGATTGGGAAACGAGCAGTTCTTC; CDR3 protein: CASTLAGLGNEQFF
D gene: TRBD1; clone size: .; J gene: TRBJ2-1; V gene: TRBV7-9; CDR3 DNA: TGTGCCAGCAGCCGACTGAGAGGGACAGGGGGCCGGAATGAGCAGTTCTTC; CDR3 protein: CASSRLRGTGGRNEQFF
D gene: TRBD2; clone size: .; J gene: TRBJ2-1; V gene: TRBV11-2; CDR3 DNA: TGTGCCAGCAGCCAAAGGGAGGGTGGGGGAGTCGTATACAATGAGCGGTTCTTC; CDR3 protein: CASSQREGGGVVYNERFF
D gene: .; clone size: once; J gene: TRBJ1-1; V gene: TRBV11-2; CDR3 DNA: TGTGCCAGCAGCTTAACTATGACTATCCCTGAAGTTTTCTTT; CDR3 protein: CASSLTMTIPEVFF
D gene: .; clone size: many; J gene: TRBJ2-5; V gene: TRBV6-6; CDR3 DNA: TGTGCCAGCAGTTATTGGGGGCAGGCACAAGAGACCCAGTACTTC; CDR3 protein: CASSYWGQAQETQYF
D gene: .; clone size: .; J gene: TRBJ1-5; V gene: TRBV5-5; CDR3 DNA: TGTGCCAGCAGCTTGATCGGCGGGACGCGGAATCAGCCCCAGCATTTT; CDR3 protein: CASSLIGGTRNQPQHF
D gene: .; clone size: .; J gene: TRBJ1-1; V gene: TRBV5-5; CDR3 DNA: TGTGCCAGCAGGACCGGGACGGTGAACACTGAAGCTTTCTTT; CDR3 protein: CASRTGTVNTEAFF
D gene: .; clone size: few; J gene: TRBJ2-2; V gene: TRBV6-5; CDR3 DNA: TGTGCCAGCAGGCGTACTCAAAGTGGCCTCGGGAGCGATGCCTACACCGGGGAGCTGTTTTTT; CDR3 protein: CASRRTQSGLGSDAYTGELFF
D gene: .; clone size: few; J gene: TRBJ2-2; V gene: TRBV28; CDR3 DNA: TGTGCCAGCAGTCCCAGCCTCTGGCTTAACGGGGAGCTGTTTTTT; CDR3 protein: CASSPSLWLNGELFF
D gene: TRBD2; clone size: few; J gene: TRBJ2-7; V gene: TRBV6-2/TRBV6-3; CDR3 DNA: TGTGCCAGCAGTTCCGGCGCGGGAGTCTACGAGCAGTACTTC; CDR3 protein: CASSSGAGVYEQYF
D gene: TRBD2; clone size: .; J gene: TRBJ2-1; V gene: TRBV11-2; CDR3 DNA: TGTGGCAGCAGCATATGGACTAGCGGGAGTTGGGTTGAGCAGTTCTTC; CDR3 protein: CGSSIWTSGSWVEQFF
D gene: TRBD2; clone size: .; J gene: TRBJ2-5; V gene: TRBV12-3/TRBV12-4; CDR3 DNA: TGTGCCAGCAGTTTCTTAGCGGGAGGGCCCCAAGAGACCCAGTACTTC; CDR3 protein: CASSFLAGGPQETQYF
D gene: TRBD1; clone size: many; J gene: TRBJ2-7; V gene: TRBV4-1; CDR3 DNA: TGCGCCAGCAGCCAAGAGCCGACAGGGGGGACCTTCTACGAGCAGTACTTC; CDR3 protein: CASSQEPTGGTFYEQYF
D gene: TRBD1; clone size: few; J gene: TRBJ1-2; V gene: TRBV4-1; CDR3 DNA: TGCGCCAGCGGAAAACCGGGACAGGGGGCGCACTATGGCTACACCTTC; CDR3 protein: CASGKPGQGAHYGYTF
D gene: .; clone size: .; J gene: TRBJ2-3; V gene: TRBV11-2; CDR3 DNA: TGTGCCAGCTCCGGCCTGGAGCAGCCTAGCACAGATATGCACTATTTT; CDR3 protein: CASSGLEQPSTDMHYF
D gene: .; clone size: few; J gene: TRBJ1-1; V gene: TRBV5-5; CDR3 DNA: TGTGCCAGCAGCTTGGCCGTACAGGGTAGGACTGAAGCTTTCTTT; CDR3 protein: CASSLAVQGRTEAFF
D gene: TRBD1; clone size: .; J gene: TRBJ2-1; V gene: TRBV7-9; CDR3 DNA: TGTACCAGCAGCTCGGACAGGGGCACCTCTTCCTACAATGAGCAGTTCTTC; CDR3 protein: CTSSSDRGTSSYNEQFF
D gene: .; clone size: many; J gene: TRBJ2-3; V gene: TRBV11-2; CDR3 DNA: TGTGCCAGCAGCCCTCGGCCGGTTAGCGGAACTAGCACAGATACGCAGTATTTT; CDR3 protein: CASSPRPVSGTSTDTQYF